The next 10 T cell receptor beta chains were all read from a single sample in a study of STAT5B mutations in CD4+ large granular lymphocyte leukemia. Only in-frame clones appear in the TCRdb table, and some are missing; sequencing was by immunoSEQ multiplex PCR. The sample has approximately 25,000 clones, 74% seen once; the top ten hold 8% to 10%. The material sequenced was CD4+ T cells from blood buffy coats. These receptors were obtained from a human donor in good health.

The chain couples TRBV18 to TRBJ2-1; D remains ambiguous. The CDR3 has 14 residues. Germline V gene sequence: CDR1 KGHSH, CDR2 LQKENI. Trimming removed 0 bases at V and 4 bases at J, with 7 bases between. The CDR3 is CASSPPSDYNEQFF. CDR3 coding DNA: TGTGCCAGCTCACCACCATCGGATTACAATGAGCAGTTCTTC.

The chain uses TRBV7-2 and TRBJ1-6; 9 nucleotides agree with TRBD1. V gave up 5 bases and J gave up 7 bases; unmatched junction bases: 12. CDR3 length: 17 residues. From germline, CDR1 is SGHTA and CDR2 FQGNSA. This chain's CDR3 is CASSALPQGAGNSPLHF. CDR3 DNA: TGTGCCAGCAGCGCACTACCACAGGGGGCAGGCAATTCACCCCTCCACTTT. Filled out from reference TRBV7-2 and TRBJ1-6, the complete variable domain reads GAGVSQSPSNKVTEKGKDVELRCDPISGHTALYWYRQSLGQGLEFLIYFQGNSAPDKSGLPSDRFSAERTGGSVSTLTIQRTQQEDSAVYLCASSALPQGAGNSPLHFGNGTRLTVT.

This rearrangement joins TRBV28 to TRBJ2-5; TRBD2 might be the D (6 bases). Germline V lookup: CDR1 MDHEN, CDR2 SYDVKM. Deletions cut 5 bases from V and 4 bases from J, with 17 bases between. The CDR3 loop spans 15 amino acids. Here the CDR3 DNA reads TGTGCCAGCAGTCCGGCCCGCGGGATGGGAGAGACCCAGTACTTC. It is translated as CASSPARGMGETQYF. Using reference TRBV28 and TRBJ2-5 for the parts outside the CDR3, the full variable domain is DVKVTQSSRYLVKRTGEKVFLECVQDMDHENMFWYRQDPGLGLRLIYFSYDVKMKEKGDIPEGYSVSREKKERFSLILESASTNQTSMYLCASSPARGMGETQYFGPGTRLLVL.

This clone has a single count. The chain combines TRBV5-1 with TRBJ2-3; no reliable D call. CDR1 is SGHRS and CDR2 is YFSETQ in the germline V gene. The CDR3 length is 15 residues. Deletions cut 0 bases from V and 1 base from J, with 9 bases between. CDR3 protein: CASSLGRPGTDTQYF. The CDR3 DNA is TGCGCCAGCAGCTTGGGCAGGCCTGGCACAGATACGCAGTATTTT.

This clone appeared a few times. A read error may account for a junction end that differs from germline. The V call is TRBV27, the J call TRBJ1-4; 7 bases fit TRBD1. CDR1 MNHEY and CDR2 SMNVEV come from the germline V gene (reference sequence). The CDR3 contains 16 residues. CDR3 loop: CASRLPGPPLGQGGLF. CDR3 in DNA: TGTGCCAGCAGATTACCGGGGCCTCCCCTGGGGCAGGGGGGTTTGTTT. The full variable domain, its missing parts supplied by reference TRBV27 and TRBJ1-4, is EAQVTQNPRYLITVTGKKLTVTCSQNMNHEYMSWYRQDPGLGLRQIYYSMNVEVTDKGDVPEGYKVSRKEKRNFPLILESPSPNQTSLYFCASRLPGPPLGQGGLFGSGTQLSVL.

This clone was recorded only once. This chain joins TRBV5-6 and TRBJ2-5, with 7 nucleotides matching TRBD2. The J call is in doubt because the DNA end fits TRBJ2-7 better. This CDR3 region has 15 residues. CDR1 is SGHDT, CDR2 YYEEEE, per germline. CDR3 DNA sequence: TGTGCCAGCAGCTTGGCCGATGGGAGGGTCTACGAGCAGTACTTC. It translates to CASSLADGRVYEQYF.

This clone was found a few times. As DNA, the CDR3 is TGTGCCAGCACCTCGAGGGGGGCCGGCGGGAAACTGTTTTTT. Its translation is CASTSRGAGGKLFF. This chain uses TRBV5-5 with TRBJ1-4; TRBD1 is a possible D gene (6 bases). V lost 6 bases and J lost 11, with 20 bases in between. The germline CDR1 and CDR2 sequences are SGHKS and YYEKEE (reference sequence). CDR3 length: 14 amino acids.

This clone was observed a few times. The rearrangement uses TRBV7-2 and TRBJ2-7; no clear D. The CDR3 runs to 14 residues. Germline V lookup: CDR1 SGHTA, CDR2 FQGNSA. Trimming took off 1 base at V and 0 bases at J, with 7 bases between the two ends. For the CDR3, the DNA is TGTGCCAGCAGCTTAGACTACTCCTCCTACGAGCAGTACGTC. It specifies CASSLDYSSYEQYV.

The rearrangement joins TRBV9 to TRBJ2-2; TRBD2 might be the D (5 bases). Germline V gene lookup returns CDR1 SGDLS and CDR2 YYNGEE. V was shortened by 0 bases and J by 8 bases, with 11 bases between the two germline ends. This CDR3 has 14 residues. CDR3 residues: CASSVGSSHGELFF. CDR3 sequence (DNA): TGTGCCAGCAGCGTAGGTTCTAGCCATGGGGAGCTGTTTTTT.

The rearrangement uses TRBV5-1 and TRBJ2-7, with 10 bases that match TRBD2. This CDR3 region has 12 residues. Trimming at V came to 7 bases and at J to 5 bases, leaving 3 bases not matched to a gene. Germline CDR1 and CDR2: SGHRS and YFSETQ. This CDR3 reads CASGLAGDEQYF. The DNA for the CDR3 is TGCGCCAGCGGGCTAGCGGGAGACGAGCAGTACTTC.